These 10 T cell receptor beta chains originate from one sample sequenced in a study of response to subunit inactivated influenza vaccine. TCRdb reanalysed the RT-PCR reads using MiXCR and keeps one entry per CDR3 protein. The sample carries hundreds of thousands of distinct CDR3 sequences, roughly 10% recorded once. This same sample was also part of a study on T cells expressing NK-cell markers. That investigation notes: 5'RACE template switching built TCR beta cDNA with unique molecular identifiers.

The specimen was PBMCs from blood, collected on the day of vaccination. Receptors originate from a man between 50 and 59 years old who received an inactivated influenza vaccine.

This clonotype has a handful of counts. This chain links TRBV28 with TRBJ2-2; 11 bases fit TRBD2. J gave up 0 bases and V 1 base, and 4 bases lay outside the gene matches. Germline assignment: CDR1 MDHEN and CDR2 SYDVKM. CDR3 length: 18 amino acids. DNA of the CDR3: TGTGCCAGCAGTTTATTAACTAGCGGGGGAGCGAACACCGGGGAGCTGTTTTTT. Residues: CASSLLTSGGANTGELFF.

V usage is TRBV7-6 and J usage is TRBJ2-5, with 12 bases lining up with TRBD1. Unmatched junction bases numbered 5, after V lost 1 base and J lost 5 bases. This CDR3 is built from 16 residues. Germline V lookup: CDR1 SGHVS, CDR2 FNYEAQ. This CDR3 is CASSLGGTGGRETQYF. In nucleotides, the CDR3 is TGTGCCAGCAGCTTAGGGGGGACAGGGGGCAGGGAGACCCAGTACTTC.

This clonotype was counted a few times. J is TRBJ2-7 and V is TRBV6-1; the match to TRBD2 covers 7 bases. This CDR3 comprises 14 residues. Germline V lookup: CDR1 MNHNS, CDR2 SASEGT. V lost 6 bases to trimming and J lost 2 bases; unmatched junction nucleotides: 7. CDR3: CASRREQVTYEQYF. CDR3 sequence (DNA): TGTGCCAGCAGGCGGGAGCAGGTCACCTACGAGCAGTACTTC.

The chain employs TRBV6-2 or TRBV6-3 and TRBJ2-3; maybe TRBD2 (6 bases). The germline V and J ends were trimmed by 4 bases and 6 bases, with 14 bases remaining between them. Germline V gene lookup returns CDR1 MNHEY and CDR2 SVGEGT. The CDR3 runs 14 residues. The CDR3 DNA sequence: TGTGCCAGCAGTTGGACTATTCGGAGGGATACGCAGTATTTT. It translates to CASSWTIRRDTQYF.

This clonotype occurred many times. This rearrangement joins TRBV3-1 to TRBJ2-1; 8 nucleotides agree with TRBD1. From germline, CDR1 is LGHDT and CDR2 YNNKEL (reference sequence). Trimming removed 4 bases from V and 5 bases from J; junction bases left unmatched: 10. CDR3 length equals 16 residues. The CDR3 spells CASSPYGQGMDNEQFF. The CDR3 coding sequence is TGTGCCAGCAGCCCCTACGGACAGGGAATGGACAATGAGCAGTTCTTC.

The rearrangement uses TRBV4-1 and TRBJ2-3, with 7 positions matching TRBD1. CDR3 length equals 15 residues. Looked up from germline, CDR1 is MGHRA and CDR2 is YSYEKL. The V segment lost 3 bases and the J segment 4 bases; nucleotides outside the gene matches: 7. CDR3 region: CASSQRTGAADTQYF. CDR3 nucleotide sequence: TGCGCCAGCAGCCAGCGTACAGGGGCCGCAGATACGCAGTATTTT.

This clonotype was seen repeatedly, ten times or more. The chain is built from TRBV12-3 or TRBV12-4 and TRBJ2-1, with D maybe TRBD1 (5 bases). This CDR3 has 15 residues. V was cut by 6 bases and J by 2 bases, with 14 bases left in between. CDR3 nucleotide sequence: TGTGCCAGCAGGATACAGGATGTCCCCTACAATGAGCAGTTCTTC. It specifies CASRIQDVPYNEQFF.

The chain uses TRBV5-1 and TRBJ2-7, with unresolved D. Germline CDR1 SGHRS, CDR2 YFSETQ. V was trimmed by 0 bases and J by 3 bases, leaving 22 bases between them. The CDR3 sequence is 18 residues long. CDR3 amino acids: CASSLAQIGFLTYYEQYF. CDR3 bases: TGCGCCAGCAGCTTGGCCCAGATAGGGTTCCTTACTTACTACGAGCAGTACTTC.

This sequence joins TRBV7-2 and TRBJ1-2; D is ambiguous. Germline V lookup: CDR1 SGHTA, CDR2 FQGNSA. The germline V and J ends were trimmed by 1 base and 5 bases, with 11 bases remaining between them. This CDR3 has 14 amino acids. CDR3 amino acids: CASSLDRTPYGYTF. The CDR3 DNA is TGTGCCAGCAGCTTAGACCGGACTCCTTATGGCTACACCTTC. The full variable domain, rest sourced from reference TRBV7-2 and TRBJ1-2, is GAGVSQSPSNKVTEKGKDVELRCDPISGHTALYWYRQSLGQGLEFLIYFQGNSAPDKSGLPSDRFSAERTGGSVSTLTIQRTQQEDSAVYLCASSLDRTPYGYTFGSGTRLTVV.

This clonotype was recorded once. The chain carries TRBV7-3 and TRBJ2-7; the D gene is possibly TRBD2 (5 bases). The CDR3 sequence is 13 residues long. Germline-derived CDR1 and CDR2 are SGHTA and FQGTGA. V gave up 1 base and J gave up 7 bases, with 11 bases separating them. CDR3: CASSLKKGGEQYF. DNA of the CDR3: TGTGCCAGCAGCTTAAAGAAAGGCGGGGAGCAGTACTTC.